What follows are 30 T cell receptor beta chains derived from one specimen sequenced in a study of T cell repertoires and HLA-DP antigens. Which antigens these TCRs recognize remains unknown. Method: immunoSEQ multiplex PCR; TCRdb's copy keeps in-frame clones and lacks some. Among about 89,000 clones, roughly 86% were seen once, and the ten largest hold roughly 1.6%. The sequenced sample consisted of CD4+ T cells from PBMCs. All receptors derive from a man between 50 and 59 years old in good health and CMV-seronegative.

The rearrangement links TRBV11-2 to TRBJ2-3; D remains ambiguous. This CDR3 has 11 amino acids. Germline V gene sequence: CDR1 SGHAT, CDR2 FQNNGV. Deletions cut 6 bases from V and 3 bases from J, with 4 bases between. DNA for the CDR3: TGTGCCAGCAGTCAAACAGATACGCAGTATTTT. Its protein is CASSQTDTQYF.

This clone was counted once. This chain uses TRBV5-1 with TRBJ2-2, with D possibly being TRBD1 (5 bases). The V end lost 1 base, the J end lost 8 bases, and 18 bases lay between the germline ends. This CDR3 has 16 amino acids. Per germline, CDR1 SGHRS and CDR2 YFSETQ. The CDR3 protein is CASSLTVAGSSGELFF. The CDR3 bases are TGCGCCAGCAGCTTGACTGTCGCAGGGTCTTCGGGGGAGCTGTTTTTT.

In its sample, this clone was seen once. The V and J genes are TRBV4-3 and TRBJ2-2, with 7 bases identical to TRBD2. Germline CDR1 and CDR2: LGHNA and YSLEER. Germline trimming cut 0 bases from V and 9 bases from J; bases unmatched to any gene: 10. This CDR3 has 16 amino acids. The CDR3 spells CASSQDAGGTSWELFF. The CDR3 DNA sequence: TGCGCCAGCAGCCAAGATGCCGGGGGGACGAGTTGGGAGCTGTTTTTT.

The CDR3 coding sequence is TGTGCCAGCAGCGTCGCCCAGCCCTCCTACAATGAGCAGTTCTTC. Translating gives CASSVAQPSYNEQFF. V usage is TRBV9 and J usage is TRBJ2-1; D unclear. The CDR3 covers 15 residues. The germline gives CDR1 SGDLS, CDR2 YYNGEE. V lost 2 bases to trimming and J lost 0 bases, with 9 bases between them.

The chain has TRBV7-9 and TRBJ2-5, with a possible D match to TRBD2 (6 bases). The CDR3 length is 13 residues. The germline V gene encodes CDR1 SEHNR and CDR2 FQNEAQ (reference sequence). V gave up 3 bases and J gave up 2 bases, with 7 bases separating them. CDR3: CASSFRGQETQYF. The CDR3 DNA reads as TGTGCCAGCAGCTTTCGGGGGCAAGAGACCCAGTACTTC.

V and J are TRBV19 and TRBJ1-5; tentative D call: TRBD1 (6 bases). There are 14 residues in the CDR3. The ends were cut back, 8 bases at V and 0 bases at J, with 11 bases in the middle. Germline loops: CDR1 LNHDA, CDR2 SQIVND (reference sequence). The CDR3 coding sequence is TGTGCCAGTTACAGGGAGGGTAGCAATCAGCCCCAGCATTTT. Translation: CASYREGSNQPQHF.

The V and J genes are TRBV6-6 and TRBJ2-4, with TRBD1 matching 10 bases. Looked up from germline, CDR1 is MNHNY and CDR2 is SVGAGI (reference sequence). The J segment lost 2 bases and the V segment lost 8 bases, leaving 6 bases of the junction unmatched. There are 15 residues in the CDR3. The CDR3 is CASGPGQGSKNIQYF. The DNA for the CDR3 is TGTGCCAGCGGCCCGGGACAGGGGTCCAAAAACATTCAGTACTTC.

The CDR3 loop reads CASTTAGGNTGELFF. The CDR3 DNA follows: TGTGCCAGCACGACAGCGGGAGGCAACACCGGGGAGCTGTTTTTT. J is TRBJ2-2 and V is TRBV28; the match to TRBD2 covers 9 bases. With 7 bases clipped from V and 2 bases from J, the junction kept 5 bases outside the gene matches. The CDR3 extends over 15 amino acids. Per the germline V gene, CDR1 is MDHEN and CDR2 is SYDVKM.

The gene calls are TRBV27 and TRBJ2-7; 8 bases are shared with TRBD2. Germline V lookup: CDR1 MNHEY, CDR2 SMNVEV (reference sequence). Trimming removed 6 bases from V and 4 bases from J; junction bases left unmatched: 11. The CDR3 is 15 residues long. CDR3 region: CASSLAAGAKYEQYF. The CDR3 DNA is TGTGCCAGCAGCTTAGCAGCGGGAGCGAAGTACGAGCAGTACTTC.

The CDR3 nucleotides are TGTGCCAGCAGTGAAGAGGGGACGAACACCGGGGAGCTGTTTTTT. Translating gives CASSEEGTNTGELFF. The V call is TRBV2, the J call TRBJ2-2; perhaps TRBD1 as D (5 bases). The CDR3 sequence is 15 residues long. Trimming left V 1 base short and J 0 bases short, with 6 bases between. CDR1 and CDR2 from the germline V gene are SNHLY and FYNNEI.

This clone was seen a few times. This chain joins TRBV10-3 and TRBJ2-2, with 8 bases lining up with TRBD1. CDR1 ENHRY and CDR2 SYGVKD come from the germline V gene. This CDR3 is built from 16 residues. With 4 bases clipped from V and 6 bases from J, the junction kept 10 bases outside the gene matches. CDR3 in amino acids: CAISATTGGGAGELFF. As DNA, the CDR3 is TGTGCCATCAGTGCCACCACAGGGGGTGGTGCCGGGGAGCTGTTTTTT.

The genes are TRBV4-1 and TRBJ2-7; 9 positions agree with TRBD2. The trim removed 2 bases at V and 4 bases at J, leaving 6 bases unmatched. The CDR3 has 15 amino acids. Germline V gene sequence: CDR1 MGHRA, CDR2 YSYEKL. The CDR3 region is CASSQPRTSAYEQYF. The DNA of the CDR3 is TGCGCCAGCAGCCAACCCAGGACTAGCGCATACGAGCAGTACTTC.

The rearrangement joins TRBV15 to TRBJ2-2; the match to TRBD2 covers 7 bases. The germline V gene has CDR1 LNHNV and CDR2 YYDKDF (reference sequence). Unmatched junction bases numbered 7, after V lost 1 base and J lost 5 bases. CDR3 size: 16 residues. In DNA form, the CDR3 reads TGTGCCACCAGCAGAGTGGGCGGGAGAATGACCGGGGAGCTGTTTTTT. Translated, it gives CATSRVGGRMTGELFF.

The chain joins TRBV7-2 to TRBJ2-7; 14 bases map to TRBD2. From germline, CDR1 is SGHTA and CDR2 FQGNSA. The CDR3 contains 16 residues. Trimming at V came to 3 bases and at J to 5 bases, leaving 6 bases not matched to a gene. The CDR3 protein is CASSFPTSGGADEQYF. CDR3 bases: TGTGCCAGCAGCTTCCCGACTAGCGGGGGGGCCGACGAGCAGTACTTC.

In nucleotides, the CDR3 is TGTGCCAGCAGCTTGTACACCGGGGAGCTGTTTTTT. Translated, it gives CASSLYTGELFF. The chain employs TRBV7-2 and TRBJ2-2; unclear D gene. CDR1 and CDR2 from the germline V gene are SGHTA and FQGNSA. V lost 3 bases, J lost 3 bases, and 2 bases lay in between. The CDR3 loop spans 12 amino acids.

This chain connects TRBV14 to TRBJ2-1, with 11 bases aligning to TRBD2. The CDR3 sequence is 15 residues long. J was trimmed by 8 bases and V by 4 bases; bases with no gene match: 7. Germline values: CDR1 SGHDN, CDR2 FVKESK. Written as DNA, the CDR3 is TGTGCCAGCAGCCCGCTTAGCGGGGGGGCTTATGAGCAGTTCTTC. Protein product: CASSPLSGGAYEQFF.

The V call is TRBV15, the J call TRBJ1-2; 11 bases fit TRBD1. Germline V gives CDR1 LNHNV, CDR2 YYDKDF (reference sequence). The length of the CDR3 is 17 residues. J was trimmed by 8 bases and V by 2 bases; bases with no gene match: 13. The CDR3 protein is CATSRNHPGQGVTGYTF. The CDR3 DNA sequence: TGTGCCACCAGCAGAAATCACCCGGGACAGGGGGTAACCGGCTACACCTTC.

The chain uses TRBV21-1 and TRBJ2-6. TRBV21-1 is described as a pseudogene. This CDR3 is built from 16 residues. CDR3 residues: CASSQTSTSGANVLTF. The CDR3 DNA reads as TGTGCCAGCAGCCAGACGTCGACCTCTGGGGCCAACGTCCTGACTTTC.

This clone came up a few times. CDR3 nucleotide sequence: TGCGCCAGCAGCTGGGGGACAGGGGTGATGAACACTGAAGCTTTCTTT. Protein sequence: CASSWGTGVMNTEAFF. The rearrangement joins TRBV5-1 to TRBJ1-1, with 10 bases identical to TRBD1. Germline CDR1 is SGHRS and CDR2 is YFSETQ. The CDR3 runs to 16 residues. The V gene end was trimmed by 3 bases and the J gene end by 0 bases; junction bases not matched to a gene: 5.

This chain connects TRBV10-2 to TRBJ2-3; 8 nucleotides agree with TRBD2. With 5 bases clipped from V and 0 bases from J, the junction kept 4 bases outside the gene matches. This CDR3 has 15 residues. Germline values: CDR1 WSHSY, CDR2 SAAADI. CDR3 in amino acids: CASSSGGRSTDTQYF. Here the CDR3 DNA reads TGCGCCAGCAGTAGCGGGGGCAGGAGCACAGATACGCAGTATTTT.

V is TRBV7-6 and J is TRBJ2-3, with 11 positions matching TRBD1. The CDR3 has 16 amino acids. Germline lookup yields CDR1 SGHVS and CDR2 FNYEAQ. The junction had 9 bases not matched to a gene; V was cut back by 5 bases and J by 5 bases. CDR3 residues: CASSLRTGGEVDTQYF. The CDR3 nucleotides are TGTGCCAGCAGCCTTCGGACAGGGGGCGAGGTAGATACGCAGTATTTT.

The V and J genes are TRBV7-9 and TRBJ1-1; D remains ambiguous. The V end was cut by 2 bases, the J end by 8 bases, with 15 bases between. The CDR3 loop spans 14 amino acids. Germline V gene lookup returns CDR1 SEHNR and CDR2 FQNEAQ (reference sequence). CDR3 protein: CASSLYASGEEAFF. DNA of the CDR3: TGTGCCAGCAGCTTATACGCTAGCGGGGAAGAAGCTTTCTTT.

The chain links TRBV6-1 to TRBJ1-1; TRBD1 matches 7 bases. Germline V gene lookup returns CDR1 MNHNS and CDR2 SASEGT. V dropped 6 bases and J dropped 7; count of bases not matched to a gene: 8. CDR3 length: 13 residues. The CDR3: CASSEGQLLEAFF. The CDR3 DNA is TGTGCCAGCAGCGAGGGACAGCTGCTTGAAGCTTTCTTT.

The rearrangement links TRBV28 to TRBJ1-2; D is undetermined. This CDR3 has 13 amino acids. V gave up 8 bases and J gave up 4 bases, with 14 bases separating them. Germline V CDR1 and CDR2: MDHEN, SYDVKM. In DNA form, the CDR3 reads TGTGCCAGCTATGACATAGTCTCCTATGGCTACACCTTC. Protein: CASYDIVSYGYTF.

The V gene is TRBV10-2, the J gene TRBJ2-1, with 7 positions matching TRBD1. The CDR3 length is 13 residues. V was pared by 7 bases and J by 6 bases, with 6 bases of the junction left unmatched. Germline CDR1 WSHSY, CDR2 SAAADI. For the CDR3, the DNA is TGCGCCAGCAATATACAGGGGATCAATGAGCAGTTCTTC. It translates to CASNIQGINEQFF.

This clone has just a few counts. The chain is built from TRBV5-1 and TRBJ1-5; no clear D gene. CDR3 size: 13 residues. Germline V gives CDR1 SGHRS, CDR2 YFSETQ. V was shortened by 3 bases and J by 3 bases, with 7 bases between the two germline ends. Here the CDR3 DNA reads TGCGCCAGCAGCTACGGGCCCAATCAGCCCCAGCATTTT. Protein product: CASSYGPNQPQHF.

Here the CDR3 reads CASSPGQGFSSNTEAFF. The CDR3 coding sequence is TGTGCCAGCTCACCCGGACAGGGGTTTTCCTCCAACACTGAAGCTTTCTTT. V usage is TRBV18 and J usage is TRBJ1-1; TRBD1 matches 9 bases. Trimming at V came to 3 bases and at J to 2 bases, leaving 10 bases not matched to a gene. The length of the CDR3 is 17 residues. Germline CDR1 reads KGHSH; CDR2 reads LQKENI.

For this clone: Here the CDR3 omits its conserved ending phenylalanine or tryptophan, so a read error is the likely source. No DNA is shown, since the ends of the CDR3 on it are uncertain; the CDR3 is the one TCRdb lists. The chain employs TRBV30 and TRBJ2-7; TRBD1 is the table's D call, not checked against the DNA. The CDR3 is 12 residues long, counting both termini. Germline lookup yields CDR1 GTSNPN and CDR2 SVGIG (reference sequence). The CDR3 protein is CAWRAGTPSLFY.

The V call is TRBV28, the J call TRBJ2-7; TRBD1 aligns across 7 bases. The ends lost 6 bases at V and 7 bases at J; junction bases unmatched: 6. The germline CDR1 and CDR2 sequences are MDHEN and SYDVKM. The CDR3 spans 12 residues. The CDR3 bases are TGTGCCAGCAGGACAGGGATGAGGGAGCAGTACTTC. This gives the protein CASRTGMREQYF.

CDR3 protein: CASSALAGVGTGELFF. The CDR3 coding sequence is TGTGCCAGCAGTGCACTAGCGGGAGTGGGCACCGGGGAGCTGTTTTTT. The chain uses TRBV6-1 and TRBJ2-2; TRBD2 agrees at 11 bases. The CDR3 spans 16 residues. The V gene's germline CDR1 is MNHNS and CDR2 SASEGT. Losses at the gene ends were 4 bases for V and 4 bases for J; bases not matched to a gene: 5.